This TCR beta chain was recovered during a study of blood T cell repertoires in COVID-19. V was clipped by 3 bases and J by 5 bases, with 2 bases between them. CDR3 length: 11 amino acids. TCRdb's copy holds only in-frame clones and misses some; the assay was immunoSEQ multiplex PCR. The data show around 130,000 clones, roughly 71% seen once. Sequencing used peripheral blood. The clonotype comes from an older man with acute or convalescent COVID-19. V gene TRBV12-3 or TRBV12-4 combines with J gene TRBJ2-1; D is uncertain. The CDR3 nucleotides are TGTGCCAGCAGTTTTAACAATGAGCAGTTCTTC. Translation gives CASSFNNEQFF.